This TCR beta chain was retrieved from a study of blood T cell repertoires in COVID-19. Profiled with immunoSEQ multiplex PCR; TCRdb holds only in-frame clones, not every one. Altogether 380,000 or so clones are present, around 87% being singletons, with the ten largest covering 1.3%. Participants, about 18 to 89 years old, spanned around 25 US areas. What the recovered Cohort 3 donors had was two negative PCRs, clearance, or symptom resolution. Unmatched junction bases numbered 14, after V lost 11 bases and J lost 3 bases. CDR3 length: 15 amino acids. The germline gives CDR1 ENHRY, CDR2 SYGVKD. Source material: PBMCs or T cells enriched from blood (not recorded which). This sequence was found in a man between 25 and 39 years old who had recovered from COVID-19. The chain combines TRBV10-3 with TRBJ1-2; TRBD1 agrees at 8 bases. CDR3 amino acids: CASGQGAPPDYGYTF. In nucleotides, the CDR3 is TGTGCCTCTGGACAGGGCGCCCCACCGGACTATGGCTACACCTTC.